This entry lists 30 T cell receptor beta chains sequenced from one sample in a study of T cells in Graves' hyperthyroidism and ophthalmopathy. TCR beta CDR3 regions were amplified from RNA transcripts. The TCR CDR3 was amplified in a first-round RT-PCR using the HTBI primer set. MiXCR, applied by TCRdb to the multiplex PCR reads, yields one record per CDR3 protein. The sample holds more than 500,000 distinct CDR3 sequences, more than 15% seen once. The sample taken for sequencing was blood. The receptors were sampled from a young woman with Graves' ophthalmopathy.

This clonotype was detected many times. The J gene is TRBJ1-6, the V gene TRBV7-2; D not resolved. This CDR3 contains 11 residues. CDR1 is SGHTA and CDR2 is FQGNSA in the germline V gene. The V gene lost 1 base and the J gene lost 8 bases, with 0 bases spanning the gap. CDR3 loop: CASSLDSPLHF. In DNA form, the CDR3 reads TGTGCCAGCAGCTTAGATTCACCCCTCCACTTT. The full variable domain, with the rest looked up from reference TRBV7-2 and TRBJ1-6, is GAGVSQSPSNKVTEKGKDVELRCDPISGHTALYWYRQSLGQGLEFLIYFQGNSAPDKSGLPSDRFSAERTGGSVSTLTIQRTQQEDSAVYLCASSLDSPLHFGNGTRLTVT.

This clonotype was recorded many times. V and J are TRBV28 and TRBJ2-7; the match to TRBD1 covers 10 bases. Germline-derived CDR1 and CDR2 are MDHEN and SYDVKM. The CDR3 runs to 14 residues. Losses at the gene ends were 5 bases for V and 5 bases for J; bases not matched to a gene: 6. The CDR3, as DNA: TGTGCCAGCAGTCCCGCCGGACAGGGGGACGAGCAGTACTTC. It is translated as CASSPAGQGDEQYF.

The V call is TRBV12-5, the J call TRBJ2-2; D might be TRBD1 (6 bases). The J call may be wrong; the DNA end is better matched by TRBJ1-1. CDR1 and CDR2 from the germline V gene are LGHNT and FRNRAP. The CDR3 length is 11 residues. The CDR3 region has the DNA TGTGCTAGTGGACAGGGCCGGGGAGCTTTCTTT. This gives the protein CASGQGRGAFF.

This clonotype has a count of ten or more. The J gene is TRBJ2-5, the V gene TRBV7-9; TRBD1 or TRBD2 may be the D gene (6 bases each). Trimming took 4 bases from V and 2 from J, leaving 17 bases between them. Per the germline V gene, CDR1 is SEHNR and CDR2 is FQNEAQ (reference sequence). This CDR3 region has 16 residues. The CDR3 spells CASSSRVTGLQETQYF. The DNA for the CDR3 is TGTGCCAGCAGCTCCAGGGTGACAGGACTACAAGAGACCCAGTACTTC.

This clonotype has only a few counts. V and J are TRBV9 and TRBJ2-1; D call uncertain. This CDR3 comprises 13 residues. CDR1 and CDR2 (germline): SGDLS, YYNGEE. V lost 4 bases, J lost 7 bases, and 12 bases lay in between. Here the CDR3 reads CASSSRTNNEQFF. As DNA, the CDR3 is TGTGCCAGCAGCTCACGTACTAATAATGAGCAGTTCTTC.

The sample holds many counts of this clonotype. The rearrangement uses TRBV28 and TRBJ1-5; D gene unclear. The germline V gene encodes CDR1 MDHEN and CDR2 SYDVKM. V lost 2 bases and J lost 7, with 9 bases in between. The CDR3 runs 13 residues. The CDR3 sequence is CASSLSGKQPQHF. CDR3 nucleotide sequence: TGTGCCAGCAGTTTAAGTGGGAAGCAGCCCCAGCATTTT. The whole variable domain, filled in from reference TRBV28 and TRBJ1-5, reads DVKVTQSSRYLVKRTGEKVFLECVQDMDHENMFWYRQDPGLGLRLIYFSYDVKMKEKGDIPEGYSVSREKKERFSLILESASTNQTSMYLCASSLSGKQPQHFGDGTRLSIL.

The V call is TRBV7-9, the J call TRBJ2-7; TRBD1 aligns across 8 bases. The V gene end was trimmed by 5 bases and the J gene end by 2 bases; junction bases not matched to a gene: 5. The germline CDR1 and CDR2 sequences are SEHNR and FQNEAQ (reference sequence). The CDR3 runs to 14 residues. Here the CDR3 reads CASSQDRATYEQYF. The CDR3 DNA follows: TGTGCCAGCAGCCAGGACAGGGCAACCTACGAGCAGTACTTC. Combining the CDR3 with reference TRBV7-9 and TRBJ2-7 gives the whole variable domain DTGVSQNPRHKITKRGQNVTFRCDPISEHNRLYWYRQTLGQGPEFLTYFQNEAQLEKSRLLSDRFSAERPKGSFSTLEIQRTEQGDSAMYLCASSQDRATYEQYFGPGTRLTVT.

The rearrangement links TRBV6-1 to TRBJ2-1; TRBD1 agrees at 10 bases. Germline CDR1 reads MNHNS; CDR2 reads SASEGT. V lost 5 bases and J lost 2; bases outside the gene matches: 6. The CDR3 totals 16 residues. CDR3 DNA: TGTGCCAGCAGTACAACCGGGACAGGGGCCTACAATGAGCAGTTCTTC. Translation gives CASSTTGTGAYNEQFF.

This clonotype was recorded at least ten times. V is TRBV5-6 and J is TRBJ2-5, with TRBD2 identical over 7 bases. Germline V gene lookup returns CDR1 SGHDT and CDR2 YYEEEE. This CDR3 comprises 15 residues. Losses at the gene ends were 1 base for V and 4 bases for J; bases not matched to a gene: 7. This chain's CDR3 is CASSLRAGVVETQYF. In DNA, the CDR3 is TGTGCCAGCAGCTTGAGGGCGGGAGTAGTAGAGACCCAGTACTTC. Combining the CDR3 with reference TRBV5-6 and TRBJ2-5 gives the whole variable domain DAGVTQSPTHLIKTRGQQVTLRCSPKSGHDTVSWYQQALGQGPQFIFQYYEEEERQRGNFPDRFSGHQFPNYSSELNVNALLLGDSALYLCASSLRAGVVETQYFGPGTRLLVL.

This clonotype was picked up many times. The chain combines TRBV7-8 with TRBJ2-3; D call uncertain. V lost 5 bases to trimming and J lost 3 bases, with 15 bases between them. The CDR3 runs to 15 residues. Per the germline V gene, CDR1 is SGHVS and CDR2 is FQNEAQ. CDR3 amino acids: CASSGNALGTDTQYF. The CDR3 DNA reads TGTGCCAGCAGCGGGAACGCGCTGGGGACAGATACGCAGTATTTT.

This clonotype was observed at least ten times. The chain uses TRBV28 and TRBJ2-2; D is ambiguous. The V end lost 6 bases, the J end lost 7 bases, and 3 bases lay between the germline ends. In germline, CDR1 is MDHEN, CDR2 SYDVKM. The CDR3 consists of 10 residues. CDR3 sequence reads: CASSGGELFF. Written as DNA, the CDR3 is TGTGCCAGCAGCGGCGGGGAGCTGTTTTTT.

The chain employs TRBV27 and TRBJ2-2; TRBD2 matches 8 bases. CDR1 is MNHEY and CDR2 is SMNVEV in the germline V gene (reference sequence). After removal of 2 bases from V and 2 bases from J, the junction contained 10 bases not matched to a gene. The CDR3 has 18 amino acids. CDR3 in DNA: TGTGCCAGCAGTTTAATGGGGGTGACTAGCGTTAACACCGGGGAGCTGTTTTTT. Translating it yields CASSLMGVTSVNTGELFF.

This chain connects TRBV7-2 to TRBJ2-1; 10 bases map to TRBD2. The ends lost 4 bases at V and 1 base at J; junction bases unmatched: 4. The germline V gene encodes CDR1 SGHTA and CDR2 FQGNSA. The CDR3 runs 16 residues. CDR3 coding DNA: TGTGCCAGCAGCTCAAAACTAGCGGGATCCTACAATGAGCAGTTCTTC. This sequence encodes CASSSKLAGSYNEQFF.

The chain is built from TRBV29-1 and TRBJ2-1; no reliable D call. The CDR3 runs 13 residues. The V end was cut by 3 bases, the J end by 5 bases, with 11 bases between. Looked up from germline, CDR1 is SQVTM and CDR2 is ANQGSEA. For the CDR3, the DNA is TGCAGCGTTGAGCGATCTAGGAACAATGAGCAGTTCTTC. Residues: CSVERSRNNEQFF.

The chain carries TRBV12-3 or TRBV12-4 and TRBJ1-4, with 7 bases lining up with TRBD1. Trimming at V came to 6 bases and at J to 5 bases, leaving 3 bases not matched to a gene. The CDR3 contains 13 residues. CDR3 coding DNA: TGTGCCAGCAGGGGGACAGTGAATGAAAAACTGTTTTTT. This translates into CASRGTVNEKLFF.

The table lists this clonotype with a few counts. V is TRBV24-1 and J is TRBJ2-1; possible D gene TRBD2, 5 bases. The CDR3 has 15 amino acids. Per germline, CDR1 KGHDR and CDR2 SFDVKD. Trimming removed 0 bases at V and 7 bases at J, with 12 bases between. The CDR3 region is CATSDLRAERNEQFF. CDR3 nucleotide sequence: TGTGCCACCAGTGATTTGAGAGCGGAGCGGAATGAGCAGTTCTTC.

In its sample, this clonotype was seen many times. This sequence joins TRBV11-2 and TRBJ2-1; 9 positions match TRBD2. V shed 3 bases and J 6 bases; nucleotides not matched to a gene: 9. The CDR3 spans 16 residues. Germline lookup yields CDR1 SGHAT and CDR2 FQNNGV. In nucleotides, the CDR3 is TGTGCCAGCAGCTTCGGGGCGGGAGGGCCGGTCAATGAGCAGTTCTTC. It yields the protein CASSFGAGGPVNEQFF.

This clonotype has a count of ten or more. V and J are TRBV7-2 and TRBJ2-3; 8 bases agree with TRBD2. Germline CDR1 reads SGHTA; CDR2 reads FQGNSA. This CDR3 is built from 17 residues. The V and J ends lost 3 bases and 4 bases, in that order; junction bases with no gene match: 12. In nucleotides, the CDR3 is TGTGCCAGCAGCTTTATAGCGGGGTCCCACGGCGCAGATACGCAGTATTTT. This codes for CASSFIAGSHGADTQYF.

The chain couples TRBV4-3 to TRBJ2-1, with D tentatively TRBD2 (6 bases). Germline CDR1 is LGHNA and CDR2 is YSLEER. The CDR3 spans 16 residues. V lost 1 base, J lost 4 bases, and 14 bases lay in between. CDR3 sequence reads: CASSQGTISSYNEQFF. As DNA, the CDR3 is TGCGCCAGCAGCCAAGGGACTATCTCGAGTTACAATGAGCAGTTCTTC.

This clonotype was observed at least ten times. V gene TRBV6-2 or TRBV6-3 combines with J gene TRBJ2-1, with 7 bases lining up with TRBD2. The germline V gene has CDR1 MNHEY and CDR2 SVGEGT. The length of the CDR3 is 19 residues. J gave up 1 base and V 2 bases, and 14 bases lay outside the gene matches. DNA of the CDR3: TGTGCCAGCAGTTACGGCGGTAGCGGGCCAAGGGAGTCCTACAATGAGCAGTTCTTC. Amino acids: CASSYGGSGPRESYNEQFF.

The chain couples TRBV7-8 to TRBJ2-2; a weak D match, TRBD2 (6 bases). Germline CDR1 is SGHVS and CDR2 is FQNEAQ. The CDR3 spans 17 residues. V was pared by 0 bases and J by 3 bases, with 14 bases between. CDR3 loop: CASSLAIRESHTGELFF. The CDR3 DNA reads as TGTGCCAGCAGCTTAGCGATCCGGGAGTCCCACACCGGGGAGCTGTTTTTT.

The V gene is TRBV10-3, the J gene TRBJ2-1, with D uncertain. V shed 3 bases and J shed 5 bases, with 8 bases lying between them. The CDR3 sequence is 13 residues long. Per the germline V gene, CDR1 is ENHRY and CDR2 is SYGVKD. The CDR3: CAISDLSNNEQFF. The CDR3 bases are TGTGCCATCAGTGACCTTTCAAACAATGAGCAGTTCTTC.

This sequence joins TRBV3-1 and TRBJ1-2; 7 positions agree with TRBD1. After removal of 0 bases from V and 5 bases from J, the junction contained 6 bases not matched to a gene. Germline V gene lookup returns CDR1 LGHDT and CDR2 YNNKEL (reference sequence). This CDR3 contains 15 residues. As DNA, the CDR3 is TGTGCCAGCAGCCAAGACTCGACAGGGCTATATGGCTACACCTTC. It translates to CASSQDSTGLYGYTF.

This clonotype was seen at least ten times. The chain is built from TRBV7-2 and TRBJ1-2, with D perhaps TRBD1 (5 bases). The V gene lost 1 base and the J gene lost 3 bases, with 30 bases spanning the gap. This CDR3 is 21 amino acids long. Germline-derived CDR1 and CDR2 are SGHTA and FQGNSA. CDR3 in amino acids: CASSLVSTARARDGEDYGYTF. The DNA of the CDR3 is TGTGCCAGCAGCTTAGTTTCCACTGCCAGGGCAAGGGATGGAGAAGACTATGGCTACACCTTC.

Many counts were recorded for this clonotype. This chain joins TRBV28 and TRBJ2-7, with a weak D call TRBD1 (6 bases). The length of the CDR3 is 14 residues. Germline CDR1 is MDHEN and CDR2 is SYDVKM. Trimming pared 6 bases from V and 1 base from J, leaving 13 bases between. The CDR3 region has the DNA TGTGCCAGCAGCCCGAGGGGGATATCCTACGAGCAGTACTTC. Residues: CASSPRGISYEQYF.

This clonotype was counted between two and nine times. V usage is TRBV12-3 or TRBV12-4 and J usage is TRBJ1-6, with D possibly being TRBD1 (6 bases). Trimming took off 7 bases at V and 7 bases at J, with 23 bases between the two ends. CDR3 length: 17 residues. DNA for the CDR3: TGTGCCAGCATCCCAGGGGACCGGCTGAAAGGGAATTCACCCCTCCACTTT. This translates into CASIPGDRLKGNSPLHF.

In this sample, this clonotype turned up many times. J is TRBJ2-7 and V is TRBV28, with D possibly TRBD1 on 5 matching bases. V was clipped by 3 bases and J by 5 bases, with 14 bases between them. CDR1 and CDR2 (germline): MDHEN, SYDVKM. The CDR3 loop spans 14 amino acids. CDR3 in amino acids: CASSFSSGKDEQYF. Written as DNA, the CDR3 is TGTGCCAGCAGTTTTTCATCAGGGAAAGACGAGCAGTACTTC. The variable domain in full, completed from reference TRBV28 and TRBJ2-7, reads DVKVTQSSRYLVKRTGEKVFLECVQDMDHENMFWYRQDPGLGLRLIYFSYDVKMKEKGDIPEGYSVSREKKERFSLILESASTNQTSMYLCASSFSSGKDEQYFGPGTRLTVT.

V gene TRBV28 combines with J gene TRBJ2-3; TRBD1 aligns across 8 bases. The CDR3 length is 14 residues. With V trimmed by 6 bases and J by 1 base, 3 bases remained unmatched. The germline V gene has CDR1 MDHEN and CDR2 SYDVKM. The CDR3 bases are TGTGCCAGCAGGCTACAGGGGGGCACAGATACGCAGTATTTT. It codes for CASRLQGGTDTQYF.

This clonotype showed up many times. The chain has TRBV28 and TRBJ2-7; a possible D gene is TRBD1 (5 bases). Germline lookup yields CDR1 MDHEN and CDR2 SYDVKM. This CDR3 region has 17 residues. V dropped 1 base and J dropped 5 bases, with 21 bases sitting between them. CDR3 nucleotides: TGTGCCAGCAGTTTATCTTCGGTTAGACAGAGAGCGAACGAGCAGTACTTC. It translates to CASSLSSVRQRANEQYF.

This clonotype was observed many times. The CDR3 sequence is CASSTSEGGIFDEQFF. CDR3 bases: TGTGCCAGCAGCACCTCCGAGGGCGGGATCTTCGATGAGCAGTTCTTC. This chain links TRBV7-2 with TRBJ2-1, with D maybe TRBD2 (6 bases). Germline V gives CDR1 SGHTA, CDR2 FQGNSA. This CDR3 contains 16 residues. Trimming removed 5 bases at V and 8 bases at J, with 22 bases between.